The clone carrying this T cell receptor (beta chain) was observed a single time. Its antigen remains unknown. The data stem from a study of cytomegalovirus exposure and HLA in healthy donors. Study-wide points: CMV serostatus stood as the only immune exposure information on hand.

The PCR had 60 Vbeta and 13 Jbeta primers. Here immunoSEQ multiplex PCR was the method, and the copy in TCRdb shows in-frame clones only, minus some. This repertoire shows fewer than 150,000 clones, roughly three quarters found once; its top ten account for 2% to 2.5%. The TCR comes from a man between 25 and 39 years old in good health and CMV-seronegative. The material sequenced was PBMCs.

CDR3 coding DNA: TGTGCCAGCAGCCCCCACGGAGCAGGGGCGAACACCGGGGAGCTGTTTTTT. Residues: CASSPHGAGANTGELFF. The rearrangement joins TRBV7-3 to TRBJ2-2; D might be TRBD1 (6 bases). There are 17 residues in the CDR3. The germline V gene has CDR1 SGHTA and CDR2 FQGTGA. V was cut by 5 bases and J by 0 bases, with 16 bases left in between.